Below, 3 T cell receptor beta chains from the same sample are listed, as sequenced in a study of a mutant IDH1 vaccine in newly diagnosed glioma. Stated time point: week 23, last vaccination. Doses consisted of 300 ug of mutant IDH1 20-mer peptide each, paired with topical imiquimod. Sequencing was performed with immunoSEQ multiplex PCR; in TCRdb, only in-frame clones are kept and a portion is missing. In the table there are tens of thousands of clones, 80% to 85% of which are singletons. For these receptors, no antigen is known. Specimen: PBMCs, collected from a glioma patient whose treatment included an IDH1 peptide vaccine. These receptors came from a woman in her thirties or forties with glioma. Some clones in this sample may be carry-over from other donors' samples.

This chain links TRBV30 with TRBJ1-1; a possible D gene is TRBD1 (5 bases). Germline V gene sequence: CDR1 GTSNPN, CDR2 SVGIG (reference sequence). This CDR3 has 14 amino acids. Trimming cost V 2 bases and J 4 bases, with 14 bases left between them. Here the CDR3 reads CAWSPYRDSTEAFF. CDR3 in DNA: TGTGCCTGGAGTCCATATCGGGACTCCACTGAAGCTTTCTTT. Variable domain in full (rest from reference TRBV30 and TRBJ1-1): SQTIHQWPATLVQPVGSPLSLECTVEGTSNPNLYWYRQAAGRGLQLLFYSVGIGQISSEVPQNLSASRPQDRQFILSSKKLLLSDSGFYLCAWSPYRDSTEAFFGQGTRLTVV.

In DNA, the CDR3 is TGTGCCAGCAGCTTAGCGGGGTCCCGTGGCTACACCTTC. Encoded protein: CASSLAGSRGYTF. The chain is built from TRBV7-8 and TRBJ1-2; D remains ambiguous. CDR1 and CDR2 from the germline V gene are SGHVS and FQNEAQ. CDR3 size: 13 residues. The germline V and J ends were trimmed by 0 bases and 7 bases, with 9 bases remaining between them.

J is TRBJ2-1 and V is TRBV4-3; D might be TRBD2 (5 bases). Germline values: CDR1 LGHNA, CDR2 YSLEER. The V end was cut by 0 bases, the J end by 5 bases, with 8 bases between. The CDR3 is 14 residues long. The CDR3 bases are TGCGCCAGCAGCCAAGACGGGGATGACAATGAGCAGTTCTTC. The encoded protein is CASSQDGDDNEQFF.